The 10 T cell receptor beta chains below all came from one sample that was sequenced in a study of metastatic and nonmetastatic thyroid tumors. TCRdb re-clonotyped the PCR reads via MiXCR. Among around 34,000 clones listed, approximately 16% were seen once. Every patient was untreated before thyroid surgery. The sequencing input was blood. The receptors originated from a male donor with papillary thyroid cancer or a benign thyroid nodule (not recorded which). Some clones in this sample may be carry-over from other donors' samples.

This clone has at least ten counts. V usage is TRBV20-1 and J usage is TRBJ2-7, with 14 bases fitting TRBD2. Germline values: CDR1 DFQATT, CDR2 SNEGSKA (reference sequence). Unmatched junction bases numbered 1, after V lost 3 bases and J lost 0 bases. The CDR3 is 15 residues long. Here the CDR3 DNA reads TGCAGTGCTAGTGGGACTAGCGGGAGCTCCTACGAGCAGTACTTC. Its protein is CSASGTSGSSYEQYF.

This clone has at least ten counts. This chain links TRBV18 with TRBJ2-5; D ambiguous. V was pared by 3 bases and J by 5 bases, with 10 bases between. Germline lookup yields CDR1 KGHSH and CDR2 LQKENI. The CDR3 sequence is 13 residues long. The CDR3 DNA is TGTGCCAGCTCACCGAATTCCCTGGAGACCCAGTACTTC. Its translation: CASSPNSLETQYF.

This clone has a count of ten or more. V gene TRBV30 combines with J gene TRBJ2-2; D remains ambiguous. The CDR3 sequence is 13 residues long. CDR1 is GTSNPN and CDR2 is SVGIG in the germline V gene (reference sequence). V was shortened by 3 bases and J by 5 bases, with 10 bases between the two germline ends. CDR3 residues: CAWSASWTGELFF. The CDR3 coding sequence is TGTGCCTGGAGCGCAAGTTGGACCGGGGAGCTGTTTTTT.

This clone has a handful of counts. The J gene is TRBJ1-2, the V gene TRBV6-5; 12 nucleotides agree with TRBD1. Germline CDR1 reads MNHEY; CDR2 reads SVGAGI. CDR3 length: 15 residues. The V and J ends lost 4 bases and 2 bases, in that order; junction bases with no gene match: 2. CDR3 bases: TGTGCCAGCAGTTGGGACAGGGGGCGAAACTATGGCTACACCTTC. This codes for CASSWDRGRNYGYTF.

Concerning this clone: This CDR3 is missing its conserved last phenylalanine or tryptophan, likely due to a read error. This chain links TRBV6-2 or TRBV6-3 with TRBJ2-3; possibly TRBD2 for D (5 bases). Germline assignment: CDR1 MNHEY and CDR2 SVGEGT. V was trimmed by 5 bases and J by 3 bases, leaving 18 bases between them. This CDR3 is built from 16 residues. The CDR3 spells CASSAPGSGRTDTQYL. The CDR3 region has the DNA TGTGCCAGCAGTGCCCCGGGAAGCGGCCGTACAGATACGCAGTATTTA.

This clone has only a few counts. A junction boundary mismatches the germline segment, possibly from a read error. This chain uses TRBV2 with TRBJ2-1; TRBD2 matches 10 bases. Germline assignment: CDR1 SNHLY and CDR2 FYNNEI. CDR3 size: 15 residues. The DNA of the CDR3 is TGTGTCAGCAGAGCGATAGCGGGAGGTTACAATGAGCAGTTCTTC. Translated: CVSRAIAGGYNEQFF. Combining the CDR3 with reference TRBV2 and TRBJ2-1 gives the whole variable domain EPEVTQTPSHQVTQMGQEVILRCVPISNHLYFYWYRQILGQKVEFLVSFYNNEISEKSEIFDDQFSVERPDGSNFTLKIRSTKLEDSAMYFCVSRAIAGGYNEQFFGPGTRLTVL.

With regard to this clone: Given a much more abundant clone one base away, this may be a read error. V is TRBV11-2 and J is TRBJ2-5; no firm D call. With 7 bases removed from V and 0 bases from J, the gap between germline ends came to 6 bases. The CDR3 consists of 12 residues. Germline CDR1 SGHAT, CDR2 FQNNGV. The CDR3 sequence: CASIYYQETQYF. The CDR3 bases are TGTGCCAGCATTTACTACCAAGAGACCCAGTACTTC.

This clone has at least ten counts. In nucleotides, the CDR3 is TGCGCCAGCAGTGAAGTCGCGAATTCTGGAAAACTGTTTTTT. Residues: CASSEVANSGKLFF. The genes are TRBV10-2 and TRBJ1-4, with D unresolved. This CDR3 contains 14 residues. Trimming pared 3 bases from V and 10 bases from J, leaving 15 bases between. Germline-derived CDR1 and CDR2 are WSHSY and SAAADI.

In this sample, this clone turned up many times. Given a much more abundant clone one base away, this may be a read error. The J gene is TRBJ1-6, the V gene TRBV5-1, with D unclear. This CDR3 comprises 13 residues. The ends were cut back, 0 bases at V and 7 bases at J, with 5 bases in the middle. Germline CDR1 and CDR2: SGHRS and YFSETQ. In DNA, the CDR3 is TGCGCCAGCAGCTTGGGCGGAAATTCACCCCTCCACTTT. This sequence encodes CASSLGGNSPLHF.

This clone was recorded a few times. V is TRBV6-5 and J is TRBJ2-5; 11 bases match TRBD2. The CDR3 totals 16 residues. Trimming at V came to 2 bases and at J to 9 bases, leaving 11 bases not matched to a gene. In germline, CDR1 is MNHEY, CDR2 SVGAGI. The CDR3, as DNA: TGTGCCAGCAGTTACAATCTAGCGGGAGGCCCTGGTGCCCAGTACTTC. It is translated as CASSYNLAGGPGAQYF.